There are a few counts of the clone carrying this T cell receptor (beta chain). Its antigen is not identified. This CDR3 has 14 residues. The J segment lost 6 bases and the V segment lost 5 bases, leaving 8 bases of the junction unmatched. Germline CDR1 and CDR2: LNHDA and SQIVND (reference sequence). This specimen comes from a study of beta chain features in type 1 diabetes. Whole-study results and caveats: Within each of all four CD4+ subsets, Type 1 diabetes patients had TCRB CDR3s that were moderately but significantly shorter.

Expressed TCRB transcripts were sequenced because the isolated RNA had all been reverse transcribed beforehand. Only in-frame clones appear in the TCRdb table, and some are missing; sequencing was by immunoSEQ multiplex PCR. The sample has roughly 300,000 clones; about a tenth are singletons. This receptor was obtained from a man aged 25 to 45 with type 1 diabetes. The sample comprised central memory CD4+ T cells from blood. The chain couples TRBV19 to TRBJ2-5, with 8 bases matching TRBD1. CDR3 amino acids: CASSAGQGVKTQYF. DNA for the CDR3: TGTGCCAGTAGTGCCGGACAGGGTGTGAAGACCCAGTACTTC. The full variable domain, with the rest looked up from reference TRBV19 and TRBJ2-5, is DGGITQSPKYLFRKEGQNVTLSCEQNLNHDAMYWYRQDPGQGLRLIYYSQIVNDFQKGDIAEGYSVSREKKESFPLTVTSAQKNPTAFYLCASSAGQGVKTQYFGPGTRLLVL.